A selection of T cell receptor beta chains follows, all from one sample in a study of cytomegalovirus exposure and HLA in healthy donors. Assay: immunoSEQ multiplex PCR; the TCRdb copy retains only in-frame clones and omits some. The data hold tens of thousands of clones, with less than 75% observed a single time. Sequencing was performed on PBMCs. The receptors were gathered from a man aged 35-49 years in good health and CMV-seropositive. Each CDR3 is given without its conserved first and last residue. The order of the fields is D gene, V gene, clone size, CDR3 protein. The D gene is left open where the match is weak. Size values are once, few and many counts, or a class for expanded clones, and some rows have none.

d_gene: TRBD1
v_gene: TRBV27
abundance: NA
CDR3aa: ASSSSGTVYEKLF

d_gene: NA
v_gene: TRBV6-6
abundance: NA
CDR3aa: ASSAVGGGTGELF

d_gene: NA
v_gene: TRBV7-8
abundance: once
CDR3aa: ASSWAVPPNQPQH

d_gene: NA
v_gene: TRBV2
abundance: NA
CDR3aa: ASSVDRPNTGELF

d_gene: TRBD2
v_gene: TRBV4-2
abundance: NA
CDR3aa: ASSQVGTGGVADTQY

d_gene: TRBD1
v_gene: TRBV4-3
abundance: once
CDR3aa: ASSQGDRGLYNEQF

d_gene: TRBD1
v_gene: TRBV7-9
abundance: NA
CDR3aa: ASSPPDRAFGYT

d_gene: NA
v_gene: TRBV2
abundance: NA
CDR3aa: ASILDYFTGELF

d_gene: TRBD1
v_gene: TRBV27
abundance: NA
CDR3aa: ASSGQGPYEAF

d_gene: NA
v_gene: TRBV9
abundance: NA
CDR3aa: ASSVGSGTGELF

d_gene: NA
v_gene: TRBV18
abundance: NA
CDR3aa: ASSPRAKEEKLF

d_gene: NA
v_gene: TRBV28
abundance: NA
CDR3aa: ASSGRMGSYNYGYT

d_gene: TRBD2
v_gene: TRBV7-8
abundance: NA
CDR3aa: ASSPRTSGGVGNEQF

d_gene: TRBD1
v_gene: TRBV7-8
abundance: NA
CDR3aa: ASSLGTASYEQY

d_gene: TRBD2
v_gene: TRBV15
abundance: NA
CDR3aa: ATRWGGSQDEQF

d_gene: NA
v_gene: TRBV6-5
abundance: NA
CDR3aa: ASSYLLHEGPLH

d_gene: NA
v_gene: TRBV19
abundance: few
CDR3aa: ASSIRTDYNEKLF

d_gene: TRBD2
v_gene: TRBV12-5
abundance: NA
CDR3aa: ASDSFGGAMLL

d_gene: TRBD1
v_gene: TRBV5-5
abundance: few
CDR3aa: ASSPAGQVYGYT

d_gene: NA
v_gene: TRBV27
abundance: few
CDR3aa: ASRADRSGNTIY

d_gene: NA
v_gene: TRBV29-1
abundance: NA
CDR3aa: SVGLRDSNSGANVLT

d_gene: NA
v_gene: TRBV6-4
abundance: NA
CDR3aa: ASSADGLYGYT

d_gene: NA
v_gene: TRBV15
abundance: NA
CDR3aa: ATSREGAQSDYGYT

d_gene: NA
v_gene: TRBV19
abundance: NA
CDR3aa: ASRMTENTEAF

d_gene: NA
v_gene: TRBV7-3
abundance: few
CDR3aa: ASSPSWGEEQY

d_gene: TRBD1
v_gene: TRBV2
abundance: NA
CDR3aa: ASVFGTASMNTEAF

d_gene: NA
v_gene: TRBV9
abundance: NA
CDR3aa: ASSPRNGGNTIY

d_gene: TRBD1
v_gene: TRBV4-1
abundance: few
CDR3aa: ASSSRQGYNEQF

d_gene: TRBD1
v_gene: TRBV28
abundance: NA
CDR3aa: ASSLTGGGNEQY

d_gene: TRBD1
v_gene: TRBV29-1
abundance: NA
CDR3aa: SVSGRDRGTGELF

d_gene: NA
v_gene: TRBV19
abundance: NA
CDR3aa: ASSISAEAF

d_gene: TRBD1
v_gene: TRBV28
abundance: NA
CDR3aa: ASSSQGVTDTQY

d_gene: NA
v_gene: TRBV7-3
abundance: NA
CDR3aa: ASSLGPGQLYEQY

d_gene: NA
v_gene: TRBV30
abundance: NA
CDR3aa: AWTVQETQY

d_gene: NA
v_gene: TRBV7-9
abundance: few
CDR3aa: ASSLGIANTEAF

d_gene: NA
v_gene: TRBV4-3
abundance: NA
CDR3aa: ASSQAGRADTEAF

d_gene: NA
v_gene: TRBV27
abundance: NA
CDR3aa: ASSPGTPNTGELF

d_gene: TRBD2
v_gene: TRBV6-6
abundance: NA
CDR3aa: ASSPIAGAYEQY

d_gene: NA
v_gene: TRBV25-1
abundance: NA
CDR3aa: ASSITGLSDNEQF

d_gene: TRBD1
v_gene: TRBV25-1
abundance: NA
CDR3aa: ATGQGGQETQY

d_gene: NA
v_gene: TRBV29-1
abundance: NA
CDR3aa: SAGGEKLF

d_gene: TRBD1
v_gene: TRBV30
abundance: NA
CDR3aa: AWTVRGQGVFEQY

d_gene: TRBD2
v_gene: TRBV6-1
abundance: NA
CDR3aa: ASRLAGGETQY